This TCR beta chain is from a study of blood T cell repertoires in COVID-19. Study details: Material from acute and convalescent COVID-19 was sourced from the United States, Italy and Spain.

This clone showed up just a few times. Participants had their cohort set by participant-reported clinical history. In the original processing: Nucleated cell number was recorded as an estimate derived from reference gene primer amplification. Assay: immunoSEQ multiplex PCR; the TCRdb copy retains only in-frame clones and omits some. The V and J calls and clone size are taken from that table; D and trimming were inferred from the DNA. The profile shows about 250,000 clones, 70% to 90% of them singletons. This TCR was sampled from a woman between 50 and 59 years old with acute COVID-19. Material for sequencing was PBMCs or T cells enriched from blood (not recorded which).

This chain's CDR3 is CASSEDSSYNEQFF. The CDR3 DNA is TGCGCCAGCAGCGAGGACAGTTCCTACAATGAGCAGTTCTTC. V is TRBV5-1 and J is TRBJ2-1, with D perhaps TRBD1 (6 bases). V lost 4 bases and J lost 1, with 9 bases in between. Germline loops: CDR1 SGHRS, CDR2 YFSETQ. The CDR3 has 14 amino acids.